This paragraph reports one T cell receptor beta chain. The method was immunoSEQ multiplex PCR; TCRdb's version includes in-frame clones alone and lacks a portion of them. Of about 320,000 clones in the sample, roughly 90% are singletons; the top ten hold approximately 6.5%. The source of the sample is a study of blood T cell repertoires in COVID-19. The sequenced sample consisted of peripheral blood. The TCR comes from a man aged 18 to 29 who had recovered from COVID-19.

CDR3 in amino acids: CASSPHLSGANVLTF. The CDR3 DNA reads TGTGCCAGCAGCCCACACCTCTCTGGGGCCAACGTCCTGACTTTC. The chain recombines TRBV14 with TRBJ2-6; D gene uncertain. The V end lost 4 bases, the J end lost 0 bases, and 7 bases lay between the germline ends. This CDR3 is built from 15 residues. Germline assignment: CDR1 SGHDN and CDR2 FVKESK.